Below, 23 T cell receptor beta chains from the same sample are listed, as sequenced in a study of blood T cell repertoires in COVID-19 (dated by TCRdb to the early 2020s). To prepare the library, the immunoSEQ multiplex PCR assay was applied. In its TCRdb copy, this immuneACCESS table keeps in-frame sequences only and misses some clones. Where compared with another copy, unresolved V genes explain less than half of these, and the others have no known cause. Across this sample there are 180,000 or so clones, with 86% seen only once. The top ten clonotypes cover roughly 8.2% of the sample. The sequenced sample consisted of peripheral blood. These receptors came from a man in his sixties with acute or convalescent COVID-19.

CDR3 nucleotide sequence: TGCGCCAGCAGCCAGATGTCCGGGACAGCCGAGAGTGGTTCACCCCTCCACTTT. This encodes CASSQMSGTAESGSPLHF. The genes are TRBV4-1 and TRBJ1-6; 7 bases agree with TRBD1. Germline trimming cut 3 bases from V and 9 bases from J; bases unmatched to any gene: 17. This CDR3 contains 18 residues. Germline V lookup: CDR1 MGHRA, CDR2 YSYEKL.

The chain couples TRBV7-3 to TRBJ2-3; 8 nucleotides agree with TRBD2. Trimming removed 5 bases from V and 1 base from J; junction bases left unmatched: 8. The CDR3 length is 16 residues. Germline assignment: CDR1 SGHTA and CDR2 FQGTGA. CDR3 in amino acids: CASSRGLAGRTDTQYF. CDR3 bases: TGTGCCAGCAGCCGAGGGCTAGCGGGCCGCACAGATACGCAGTATTTT. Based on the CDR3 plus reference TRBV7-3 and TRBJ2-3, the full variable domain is GAGVSQTPSNKVTEKGKYVELRCDPISGHTALYWYRQSLGQGPEFLIYFQGTGAADDSGLPNDRFFAVRPEGSVSTLKIQRTERGDSAVYLCASSRGLAGRTDTQYFGPGTRLTVL.

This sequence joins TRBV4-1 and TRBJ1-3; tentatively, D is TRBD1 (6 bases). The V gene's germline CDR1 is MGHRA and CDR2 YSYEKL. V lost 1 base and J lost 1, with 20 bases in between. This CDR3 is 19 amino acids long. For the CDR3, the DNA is TGCGCCAGCAGCCAAGGGGGCAGCAGGGGCCTCCCGTCTGGAAACACCATATATTTT. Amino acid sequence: CASSQGGSRGLPSGNTIYF.

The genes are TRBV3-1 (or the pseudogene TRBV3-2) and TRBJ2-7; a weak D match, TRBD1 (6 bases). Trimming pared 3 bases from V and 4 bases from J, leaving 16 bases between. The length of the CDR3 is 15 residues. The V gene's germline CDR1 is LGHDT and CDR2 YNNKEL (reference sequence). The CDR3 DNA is TGTGCCAGCAGCCATTTGGTCAGGGGATCGTACGAGCAGTACTTC. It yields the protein CASSHLVRGSYEQYF.

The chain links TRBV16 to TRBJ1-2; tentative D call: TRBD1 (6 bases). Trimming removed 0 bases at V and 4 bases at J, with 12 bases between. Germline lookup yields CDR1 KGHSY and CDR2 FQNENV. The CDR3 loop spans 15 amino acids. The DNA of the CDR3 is TGTGCCAGCAGCCAATCATCACAGGGCGGCTATGGCTACACCTTC. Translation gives CASSQSSQGGYGYTF.

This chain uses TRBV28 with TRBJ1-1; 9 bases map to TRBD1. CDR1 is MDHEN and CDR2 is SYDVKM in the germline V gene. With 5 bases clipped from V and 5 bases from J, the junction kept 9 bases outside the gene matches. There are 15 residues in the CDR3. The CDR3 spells CASSPPGQGWTEAFF. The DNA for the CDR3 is TGTGCCAGCAGTCCCCCGGGACAGGGTTGGACTGAAGCTTTCTTT.

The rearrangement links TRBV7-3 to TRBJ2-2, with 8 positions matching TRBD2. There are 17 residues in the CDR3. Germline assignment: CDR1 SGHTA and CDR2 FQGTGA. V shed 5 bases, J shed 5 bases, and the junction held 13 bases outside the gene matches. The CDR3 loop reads CASSHRPAGDLTGELFF. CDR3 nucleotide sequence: TGTGCCAGCAGCCATCGGCCAGCGGGGGATCTAACCGGGGAGCTGTTTTTT.

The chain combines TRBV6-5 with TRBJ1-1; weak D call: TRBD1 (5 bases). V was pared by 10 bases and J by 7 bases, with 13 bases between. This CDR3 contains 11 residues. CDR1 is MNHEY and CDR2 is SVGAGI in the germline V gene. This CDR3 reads CATQDNFEAFF. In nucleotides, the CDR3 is TGTGCCACCCAGGACAACTTTGAAGCTTTCTTT.

CDR3 amino acids: CASSVGGAGWYNEQFF. CDR3 bases: TGTGCCAGCAGCGTCGGGGGGGCTGGTTGGTACAATGAGCAGTTCTTC. The chain uses TRBV9 and TRBJ2-1; 8 bases map to TRBD2. Germline V CDR1 and CDR2: SGDLS, YYNGEE. Trimming removed 2 bases from V and 4 bases from J; junction bases left unmatched: 8. The CDR3 has 16 residues. Using reference TRBV9 and TRBJ2-1 for the parts outside the CDR3, the full variable domain is DSGVTQTPKHLITATGQRVTLRCSPRSGDLSVYWYQQSLDQGLQFLIQYYNGEERAKGNILERFSAQQFPDLHSELNLSSLELGDSALYFCASSVGGAGWYNEQFFGPGTRLTVL.

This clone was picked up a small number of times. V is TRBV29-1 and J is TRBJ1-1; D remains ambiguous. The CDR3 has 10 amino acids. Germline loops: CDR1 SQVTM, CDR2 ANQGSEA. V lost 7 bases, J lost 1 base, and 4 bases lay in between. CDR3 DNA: TGCAGCGCCCAGAACACTGAAGCTTTCTTT. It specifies CSAQNTEAFF.

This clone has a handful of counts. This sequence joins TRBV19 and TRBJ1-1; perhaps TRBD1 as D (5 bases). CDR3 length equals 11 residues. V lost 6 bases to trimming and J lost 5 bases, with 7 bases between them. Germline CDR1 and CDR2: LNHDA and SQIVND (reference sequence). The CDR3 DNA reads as TGTGCCAGTAGACGGGGGACTGAAGCTTTCTTT. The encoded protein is CASRRGTEAFF.

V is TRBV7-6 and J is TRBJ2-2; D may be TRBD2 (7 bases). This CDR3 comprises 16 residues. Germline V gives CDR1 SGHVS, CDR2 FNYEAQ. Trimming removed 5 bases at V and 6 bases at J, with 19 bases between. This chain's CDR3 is CASSPVGGAVAGELFF. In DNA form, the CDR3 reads TGTGCCAGCAGCCCCGTTGGGGGGGCTGTGGCCGGGGAGCTGTTTTTT.

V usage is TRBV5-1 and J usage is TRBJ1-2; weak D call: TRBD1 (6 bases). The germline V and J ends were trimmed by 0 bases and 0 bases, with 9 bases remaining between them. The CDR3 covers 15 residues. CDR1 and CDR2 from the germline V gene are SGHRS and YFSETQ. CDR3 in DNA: TGCGCCAGCAGCTTGGGAAGGACAGCTAACTATGGCTACACCTTC. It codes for CASSLGRTANYGYTF.

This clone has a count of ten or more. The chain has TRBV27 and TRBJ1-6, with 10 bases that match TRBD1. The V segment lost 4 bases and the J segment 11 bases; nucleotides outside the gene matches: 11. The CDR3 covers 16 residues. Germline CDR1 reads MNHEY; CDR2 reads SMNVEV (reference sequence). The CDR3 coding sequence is TGTGCCAGCAGTTCCCCCCGGGACAGGGGTAGGGCACCCCTCCACTTT. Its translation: CASSSPRDRGRAPLHF.

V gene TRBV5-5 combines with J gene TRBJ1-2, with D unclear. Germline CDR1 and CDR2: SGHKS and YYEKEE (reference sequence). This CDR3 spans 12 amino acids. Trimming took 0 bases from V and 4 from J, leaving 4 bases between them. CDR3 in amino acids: CASSLGGYGYTF. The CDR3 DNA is TGTGCCAGCAGCTTGGGCGGCTATGGCTACACCTTC.

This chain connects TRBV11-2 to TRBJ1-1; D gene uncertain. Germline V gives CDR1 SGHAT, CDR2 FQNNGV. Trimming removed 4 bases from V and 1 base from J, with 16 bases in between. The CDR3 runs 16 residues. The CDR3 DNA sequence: TGTGCCAGCAGCTCCTATCCTCGGGTGCAGAACACTGAAGCTTTCTTT. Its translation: CASSSYPRVQNTEAFF.

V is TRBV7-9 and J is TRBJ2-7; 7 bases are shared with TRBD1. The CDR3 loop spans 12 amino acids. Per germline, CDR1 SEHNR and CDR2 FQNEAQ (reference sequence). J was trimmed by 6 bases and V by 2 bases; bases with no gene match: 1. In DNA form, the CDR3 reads TGTGCCAGCAGCTTATCAGGGGGCGAGCAGTACTTC. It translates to CASSLSGGEQYF. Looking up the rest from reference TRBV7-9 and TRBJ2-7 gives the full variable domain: DTGVSQNPRHKITKRGQNVTFRCDPISEHNRLYWYRQTLGQGPEFLTYFQNEAQLEKSRLLSDRFSAERPKGSFSTLEIQRTEQGDSAMYLCASSLSGGEQYFGPGTRLTVT.

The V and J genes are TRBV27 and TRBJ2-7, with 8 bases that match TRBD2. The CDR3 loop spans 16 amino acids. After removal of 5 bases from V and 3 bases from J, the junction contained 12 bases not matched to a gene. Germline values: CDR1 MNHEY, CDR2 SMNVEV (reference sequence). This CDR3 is CASSPLGLGTYYEQYF. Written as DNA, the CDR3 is TGTGCCAGCAGTCCCCTGGGACTAGGAACGTACTACGAGCAGTACTTC.

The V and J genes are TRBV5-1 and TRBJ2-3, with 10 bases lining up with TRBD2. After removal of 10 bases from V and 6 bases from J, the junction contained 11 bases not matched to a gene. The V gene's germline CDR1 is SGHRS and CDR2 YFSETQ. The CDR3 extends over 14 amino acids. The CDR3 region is CASTPGLAPDTQYF. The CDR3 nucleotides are TGCGCCTCAACCCCGGGACTAGCGCCTGATACGCAGTATTTT.

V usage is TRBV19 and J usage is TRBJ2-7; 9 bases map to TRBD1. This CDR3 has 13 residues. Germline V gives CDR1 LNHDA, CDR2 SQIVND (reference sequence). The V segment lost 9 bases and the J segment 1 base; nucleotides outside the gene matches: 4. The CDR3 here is CASTGQGSYEQYF. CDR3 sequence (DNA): TGTGCCAGCACGGGACAGGGATCCTACGAGCAGTACTTC.

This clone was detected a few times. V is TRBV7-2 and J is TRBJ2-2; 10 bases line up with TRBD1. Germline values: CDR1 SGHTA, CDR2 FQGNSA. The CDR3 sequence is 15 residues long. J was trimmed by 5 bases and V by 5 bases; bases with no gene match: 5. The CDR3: CASSPRTGGTGELFF. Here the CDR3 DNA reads TGTGCCAGCAGCCCCCGGACAGGGGGAACCGGGGAGCTGTTTTTT. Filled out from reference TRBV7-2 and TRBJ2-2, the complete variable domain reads GAGVSQSPSNKVTEKGKDVELRCDPISGHTALYWYRQSLGQGLEFLIYFQGNSAPDKSGLPSDRFSAERTGGSVSTLTIQRTQQEDSAVYLCASSPRTGGTGELFFGEGSRLTVL.

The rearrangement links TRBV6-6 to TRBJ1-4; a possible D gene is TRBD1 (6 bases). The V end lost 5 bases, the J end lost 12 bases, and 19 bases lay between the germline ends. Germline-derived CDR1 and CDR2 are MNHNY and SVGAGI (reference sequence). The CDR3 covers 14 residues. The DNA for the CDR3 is TGTGCCAGCAGTGCCCGGAGTGGGGGCGAACAACTGTTTTTT. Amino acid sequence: CASSARSGGEQLFF.

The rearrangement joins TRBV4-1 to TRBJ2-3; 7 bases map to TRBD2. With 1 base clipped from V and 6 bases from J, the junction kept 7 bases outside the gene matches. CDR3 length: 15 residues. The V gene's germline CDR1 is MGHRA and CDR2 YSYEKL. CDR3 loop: CASSQAGLEGDTQYF. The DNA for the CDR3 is TGCGCCAGCAGCCAAGCCGGACTAGAGGGGGATACGCAGTATTTT.